This paragraph reports one TCR beta chain. This specimen comes from a study of radiation and T cells in renal cell carcinoma. TCRdb's table, derived via immunoSEQ multiplex PCR, lists solely in-frame clones and lacks some. The sample has about 64,000 clones, around three quarters seen once; the top ten hold roughly 7.5%. As to time point: blood 4 weeks post-SBRT, at nephrectomy. As to treatment: 15 Gy SBRT to primary tumor, nephrectomy 4 weeks later. After SBRT, blood was collected at 2 and 4 weeks, plus baseline. The patient's renal cell carcinoma had clear cell pathology. The junction had 7 bases not matched to a gene; V was cut back by 3 bases and J by 8 bases. Per the germline V gene, CDR1 is SGHAT and CDR2 is FQNNGV. The CDR3 totals 16 residues.

The chain employs TRBV11-2 and TRBJ2-1; 13 positions match TRBD2. The sequence was collected from a man aged 60-69 years with renal cell carcinoma. Sequenced material: blood, taken from a patient whose treatment included radiotherapy and nephrectomy. CDR3 nucleotide sequence: TGTGCCAGCAGCTTTGTAACTAGCGGGGGGGTCGATGAGCAGTTCTTC. Its protein product is CASSFVTSGGVDEQFF.